Detailed here is one T cell receptor (beta chain). Antigen unknown. Amplification used 60 Vbeta primers and 13 Jbeta primers. Repertoires were generated with immunoSEQ multiplex PCR, while TCRdb's copy carries only in-frame clones and drops some. The sample yields tens of thousands of clones, approximately 74% seen once. The data originate from a study of cytomegalovirus exposure and HLA in healthy donors. For the study at large: Early released data had approximately 86 million unique TCRs, all coming from HLA-typed donors.

Study-level findings and limits: Cytomegalovirus association was listed for roughly 160 TCR beta chains.

The donors were healthy bone marrow donors. The V and J ends lost 2 bases and 1 base, in that order; junction bases with no gene match: 8. The CDR3 runs to 16 residues. Germline CDR1 is SQVTM and CDR2 is ANQGSEA. The clonotype comes from a woman aged 45-59 years in good health and CMV-seropositive. The source material was PBMCs. J is TRBJ2-1 and V is TRBV29-1, with 7 bases lining up with TRBD2. In DNA, the CDR3 is TGCAGCGTTGAATTGTTTCTAGCGGATTCCTACAATGAGCAGTTCTTC. Encoded protein: CSVELFLADSYNEQFF.